Listed here are 28 T cell receptor beta chains from one sample, sequenced in a study of blood T cell repertoires in COVID-19. Assay: immunoSEQ multiplex PCR; the TCRdb copy retains only in-frame clones and omits some. The sample lists 120,000 to 150,000 clones; 75% to 90% were seen once. What was sequenced was peripheral blood. The receptors were sampled from a woman of 80 years or more with acute or convalescent COVID-19.

The chain is built from TRBV5-1 and TRBJ1-1, with unresolved D. The CDR3 has 13 residues. Trimming cost V 2 bases and J 4 bases, with 9 bases left between them. Germline V CDR1 and CDR2: SGHRS, YFSETQ. The CDR3, as DNA: TGCGCCAGCAGCTTTGCGGATCCCACTGAAGCTTTCTTT. Translating it yields CASSFADPTEAFF.

Note on this clone: The junction differs from germline at one of its ends, possibly a read error. The chain has TRBV28 and TRBJ1-6, with TRBD1 matching 8 bases. CDR1 and CDR2 from the germline V gene are MDHEN and SYDVKM. The length of the CDR3 is 13 residues. CDR3 nucleotide sequence: TGTGCCAGCAGTTCTCCATCGACAGGGGTGGAGGTCTTT. This encodes CASSSPSTGVEVF.

CDR3 sequence reads: CASSYSLAGFLVEQFF. The DNA for the CDR3 is TGTGCCAGCAGTTACTCACTAGCGGGGTTTTTGGTTGAGCAGTTCTTC. The genes are TRBV6-5 and TRBJ2-1; TRBD2 agrees at 10 bases. This CDR3 has 16 residues. V gave up 0 bases and J gave up 9 bases; unmatched junction bases: 8. Germline CDR1 MNHEY, CDR2 SVGAGI.

V gene TRBV19 combines with J gene TRBJ1-5; D not resolved. V shed 2 bases and J shed 6 bases, with 11 bases lying between them. Germline V gene sequence: CDR1 LNHDA, CDR2 SQIVND (reference sequence). The CDR3 sequence is 14 residues long. CDR3 amino acids: CASSITPIGQPQHF. In DNA form, the CDR3 reads TGTGCCAGTAGTATAACCCCCATCGGTCAGCCCCAGCATTTT.

V usage is TRBV4-2 and J usage is TRBJ2-7; 8 bases are shared with TRBD2. CDR1 and CDR2 from the germline V gene are LGHNA and YNFKEQ. The CDR3 is 16 amino acids. J gave up 4 bases and V 0 bases, and 8 bases lay outside the gene matches. This chain's CDR3 is CASSQDLSGAYYEQYF. The CDR3 nucleotides read TGTGCCAGCAGCCAAGATCTTAGCGGGGCTTATTACGAGCAGTACTTC.

The chain joins TRBV11-2 to TRBJ2-3; D unclear. The germline V and J ends were trimmed by 5 bases and 0 bases, with 12 bases remaining between them. The CDR3 spans 15 residues. Germline V gene sequence: CDR1 SGHAT, CDR2 FQNNGV. The CDR3 nucleotides are TGTGCCAGCAGCCCTAGGCTGACTAGCACAGATACGCAGTATTTT. Its protein product is CASSPRLTSTDTQYF. The entire variable domain, with the rest obtained from reference TRBV11-2 and TRBJ2-3, is as follows: EAGVAQSPRYKIIEKRQSVAFWCNPISGHATLYWYQQILGQGPKLLIQFQNNGVVDDSQLPKDRFSAERLKGVDSTLKIQPAKLEDSAVYLCASSPRLTSTDTQYFGPGTRLTVL.

This clone occurred once. The chain carries TRBV6-5 and TRBJ2-1, with a weak D call TRBD1 (6 bases). The germline V gene has CDR1 MNHEY and CDR2 SVGAGI. Trimming removed 2 bases at V and 2 bases at J, with 10 bases between. The CDR3 has 15 residues. The CDR3 sequence is CASSYDGTPYNEQFF. DNA of the CDR3: TGTGCCAGCAGTTACGACGGGACACCCTACAATGAGCAGTTCTTC.

The chain carries TRBV6-6 and TRBJ2-5; D is perhaps TRBD2 (5 bases). This CDR3 is built from 15 residues. V was cut by 4 bases and J by 4 bases, with 16 bases left in between. Germline loops: CDR1 MNHNY, CDR2 SVGAGI (reference sequence). The CDR3 sequence: CASSWATRGGETQYF. The CDR3 nucleotides are TGTGCCAGCAGTTGGGCCACACGGGGTGGAGAGACCCAGTACTTC.

This CDR3 reads CASSTIRSWADTGELFF. As DNA, the CDR3 is TGTGCCAGCAGTACCATTCGGTCCTGGGCCGACACCGGGGAGCTGTTTTTT. The chain recombines TRBV28 with TRBJ2-2; D is uncertain. The V end was cut by 5 bases, the J end by 3 bases, with 19 bases between. Germline V lookup: CDR1 MDHEN, CDR2 SYDVKM. The CDR3 covers 17 residues.

This chain links TRBV19 with TRBJ1-2; 7 nucleotides match TRBD1. V was clipped by 5 bases and J by 1 base; unmatched bases: 13. The CDR3 consists of 17 residues. Germline V gene lookup returns CDR1 LNHDA and CDR2 SQIVND (reference sequence). CDR3 DNA: TGTGCCAGTAGTTCGCCCGGGACAGATCTTGTTAACTATGGCTACACCTTC. This encodes CASSSPGTDLVNYGYTF.

There are a few counts of this clone. This rearrangement joins TRBV28 to TRBJ2-7; unclear D gene. This CDR3 is built from 14 residues. CDR1 is MDHEN and CDR2 is SYDVKM in the germline V gene. Trimming left V 3 bases short and J 2 bases short, with 11 bases between. CDR3 residues: CASSFMPGAYEQYF. As DNA, the CDR3 is TGTGCCAGCAGTTTTATGCCCGGAGCCTACGAGCAGTACTTC.

The table lists this clone with a few counts. The gene calls are TRBV7-2 and TRBJ1-5, with TRBD1 matching 7 bases. The CDR3 extends over 14 amino acids. V shed 5 bases and J 8 bases; nucleotides not matched to a gene: 9. CDR1 and CDR2 (germline): SGHTA, FQGNSA. This chain's CDR3 is CASSQGQPGEPQHF. For the CDR3, the DNA is TGTGCCAGCAGCCAGGGACAGCCGGGGGAGCCCCAGCATTTT.

This clone was found once. The chain is built from TRBV30 and TRBJ1-1; 9 positions agree with TRBD1. V shed 4 bases, J shed 3 bases, and the junction held 3 bases outside the gene matches. CDR3 size: 13 residues. Germline V lookup: CDR1 GTSNPN, CDR2 SVGIG (reference sequence). In nucleotides, the CDR3 is TGTGCCTGGAACAGGGGGCGGTACACTGAAGCTTTCTTT. Translation gives CAWNRGRYTEAFF.

The chain recombines TRBV6-7 with TRBJ2-1, with D possibly being TRBD1 (7 bases). Being an ORF, TRBV6-7 has a function that is uncertain. The CDR3 covers 19 residues. V lost 2 bases and J lost 2, with 22 bases in between. CDR3 region: CASSYPNPTGEDAYNEQFF. CDR3 nucleotide sequence: TGTGCCAGCAGTTACCCCAATCCTACAGGGGAGGACGCCTACAATGAGCAGTTCTTC.

The chain links TRBV6-5 to TRBJ2-7, with a weak D call TRBD2 (6 bases). CDR1 is MNHEY, CDR2 SVGAGI, per germline. This CDR3 is 16 amino acids long. Trimming removed 4 bases from V and 2 bases from J, with 18 bases in between. This CDR3 is CASSSPRRESTYEQYF. The CDR3 bases are TGTGCCAGCAGTTCCCCCCGCCGGGAGTCTACCTACGAGCAGTACTTC.

This chain uses TRBV2 with TRBJ2-5, with D tentatively TRBD2 (5 bases). CDR1 is SNHLY, CDR2 FYNNEI, per germline. The CDR3 length is 14 residues. The V end lost 2 bases, the J end lost 9 bases, and 16 bases lay between the germline ends. In DNA form, the CDR3 reads TGTGCCAGCAGTGAATATGGGTCTCGGGGTGCCCAGTACTTC. It specifies CASSEYGSRGAQYF.

V gene TRBV7-9 combines with J gene TRBJ2-7; 8 bases align to TRBD1. This CDR3 comprises 15 residues. The ends lost 5 bases at V and 2 bases at J; junction bases unmatched: 8. Per germline, CDR1 SEHNR and CDR2 FQNEAQ (reference sequence). The CDR3 protein is CASSQTGGPTYEQYF. In DNA, the CDR3 is TGTGCCAGCAGCCAAACAGGGGGACCAACCTACGAGCAGTACTTC.

This chain joins TRBV7-6 and TRBJ2-2; 11 bases agree with TRBD2. Germline V gene sequence: CDR1 SGHVS, CDR2 FNYEAQ. The CDR3 is made up of 15 amino acids. The ends lost 3 bases at V and 5 bases at J; junction bases unmatched: 2. The chain's CDR3 is CASSFRLAGTGELFF. The CDR3 DNA follows: TGTGCCAGCAGCTTCCGACTAGCGGGGACCGGGGAGCTGTTTTTT.

The chain recombines TRBV3-1 (or the pseudogene TRBV3-2) with TRBJ1-1; 7 positions agree with TRBD1. Per germline, CDR1 LGHDT and CDR2 YNNKEL (reference sequence). V lost 1 base, J lost 10 bases, and 6 bases stayed unmatched. The CDR3 totals 13 residues. The CDR3 protein is CASSQVGQGVAFF. CDR3 nucleotide sequence: TGTGCCAGCAGCCAAGTGGGCCAGGGGGTAGCTTTCTTT.

This clone was seen just once. The chain links TRBV3-1 (or the pseudogene TRBV3-2) to TRBJ2-7, with TRBD1 matching 8 bases. Per the germline V gene, CDR1 is LGHDT and CDR2 is YNNKEL (reference sequence). The CDR3 has 12 residues. After removal of 3 bases from V and 9 bases from J, the junction contained 4 bases not matched to a gene. The CDR3 here is CASSQITGGQYF. CDR3 sequence (DNA): TGTGCCAGCAGCCAGATAACAGGGGGGCAGTACTTC.

The chain carries TRBV6-5 and TRBJ2-3; 8 bases map to TRBD2. V gave up 5 bases and J gave up 3 bases; unmatched junction bases: 4. CDR1 MNHEY and CDR2 SVGAGI come from the germline V gene. The length of the CDR3 is 14 residues. The CDR3 sequence: CASSRGGSTDTQYF. The CDR3 bases are TGTGCCAGCAGTCGGGGGGGTTCGACAGATACGCAGTATTTT.

The chain recombines TRBV19 with TRBJ2-2, with D hard to call. Germline lookup yields CDR1 LNHDA and CDR2 SQIVND (reference sequence). CDR3 length: 13 amino acids. The ends were cut back, 3 bases at V and 6 bases at J, with 8 bases in the middle. In DNA, the CDR3 is TGTGCCAGTAGTATCAGATTCGCCGGGGAGCTGTTTTTT. Encoded protein: CASSIRFAGELFF.

The chain is built from TRBV12-3 or TRBV12-4 and TRBJ1-6, with a weak D call TRBD1 (6 bases). V was clipped by 5 bases and J by 9 bases, with 8 bases between them. The CDR3 sequence is 12 residues long. CDR3 protein: CASSTGSSPLHF. Written as DNA, the CDR3 is TGTGCCAGCAGTACAGGGTCTTCACCCCTCCACTTT.

The V call is TRBV12-2, the J call TRBJ2-2; the table gives TRBD2 as D, unverified against the DNA. TRBV12-2 is labeled a pseudogene. This CDR3 comprises 22 residues. CDR3: CASRSSVGLAGGPYANTGELFF. In DNA form, the CDR3 reads TGTGCAAGTCGCTCCTCGGTGGGACTAGCGGGAGGGCCCTACGCGAACACCGGGGAGCTGTTTTTT.

The chain employs TRBV5-1 and TRBJ2-7, with no clear D. The CDR3 contains 14 residues. Trimming shortened V by 0 bases and J by 1 base, and 8 bases separated the two germline ends. The germline gives CDR1 SGHRS, CDR2 YFSETQ. The CDR3 loop reads CASSLASQSYEQYF. Written as DNA, the CDR3 is TGCGCCAGCAGCTTGGCCTCACAATCCTACGAGCAGTACTTC.

In its sample, this clone was seen a few times. This chain connects TRBV5-1 to TRBJ2-7; the match to TRBD1 covers 9 bases. J lost 6 bases, V lost 0 bases, and 10 bases had no gene match. Germline V CDR1 and CDR2: SGHRS, YFSETQ. The CDR3 is 16 amino acids. CDR3 in amino acids: CASSLELGTGLAEQYF. The CDR3, as DNA: TGCGCCAGCAGCTTGGAACTTGGGACAGGGCTGGCCGAGCAGTACTTC.

The chain carries TRBV15 and TRBJ1-5; no clear D gene. Trimming removed 0 bases at V and 2 bases at J, with 2 bases between. Germline V lookup: CDR1 LNHNV, CDR2 YYDKDF (reference sequence). The CDR3 consists of 13 residues. As DNA, the CDR3 is TGTGCCACCAGCAGAGACGGCAATCAGCCCCAGCATTTT. Translated: CATSRDGNQPQHF.

J is TRBJ2-5 and V is TRBV4-1; D is possibly TRBD2 (5 bases). This CDR3 is 17 amino acids long. CDR1 is MGHRA, CDR2 YSYEKL, per germline. Trimming removed 1 base from V and 3 bases from J, with 18 bases in between. The CDR3 sequence is CASSQASELALKETQYF. CDR3 DNA: TGCGCCAGCAGCCAAGCATCTGAGTTAGCGCTTAAAGAGACCCAGTACTTC.